The rows below give T cell receptor beta chains drawn from one sample of a study of T-cell memory formation after mild COVID-19. TCRdb redid the calling of the 5' RACE reads with MiXCR, one entry per CDR3 protein. Of about 13,000 distinct CDR3 sequences listed, 15% to 20% were seen once; the top ten hold around 53%. Sequenced input: PBMCs or a T cell subset sorted from them (not recorded which). These receptors came from a man between 18 and 29 years old who had mild COVID-19 (a few samples of this study predate the infection). Cell type and time point are not known. The CDR3 runs from the conserved cysteine through the conserved F or W. D genes are given only for firm matches. Clone size, where shown, is once, few, many, or a class for clones that have expanded.

j_gene	d_gene	len	v_gene	abundance	CDR3nt	CDR3aa
TRBJ2-1	.	16	TRBV20-1	few	TGCAGTGCTAGAGATCAGCCACCTAGCTCCTACAATGAGCAGTTCTTC	CSARDQPPSSYNEQFF
TRBJ1-2	.	11	TRBV29-1	many	TGCAGCGCCGTTACTGCCGACGGCTACACCTTC	CSAVTADGYTF
TRBJ2-1	TRBD1	14	TRBV24-1	many	TGTGCCACCAGTGACCCGACAGGGGCGGGTGAGCAGTTCTTC	CATSDPTGAGEQFF
TRBJ2-5	.	12	TRBV2	.	TGTGCCAGCAGGACCTGGCAAGAGACCCAGTACTTC	CASRTWQETQYF
TRBJ1-3	.	14	TRBV4-1	.	TGCGCCAGCAGCCAATTTAGGTCTGGAAACACCATATATTTT	CASSQFRSGNTIYF
TRBJ1-4	TRBD1	16	TRBV7-9	.	TGTGCCAGCAGCTCCAGCGGGACAGAATATAATGAAAAACTGTTTTTT	CASSSSGTEYNEKLFF
TRBJ2-3	.	17	TRBV7-9	.	TGTGCCAGCAGCTCCCTATTTGGAGGAGAGAGCACAGATACGCAGTATTTT	CASSSLFGGESTDTQYF
TRBJ1-1	.	14	TRBV6-6	.	TGTGCCAGCTTGGAGTGGATATTCAACACTGAAGCTTTCTTT	CASLEWIFNTEAFF
TRBJ2-5	TRBD2	14	TRBV7-8	many	TGTGCCAGCAGCGTCAGCGGGGCTTGGGAGACCCAGTACTTC	CASSVSGAWETQYF
TRBJ1-4	.	19	TRBV25-1	few	TGTGCCAGCAGTGAATATCCCTGGGTTTTAACGCAGGGAGCCCCAAAACTGTTTTTT	CASSEYPWVLTQGAPKLFF
TRBJ2-5	TRBD1	14	TRBV15	.	TGTGCCACCAGCAGAGGACAGGGGGAAGAGACCCAGTACTTC	CATSRGQGEETQYF
TRBJ2-3	.	16	TRBV7-2	few	TGTGCCAGCAGCTTAAATAAAATAGCCGACTACGATACGCAGTATTTT	CASSLNKIADYDTQYF
TRBJ2-1	.	14	TRBV12-5	few	TGTGCTAGTGGTTTGGTGTGGAGACCCAATGAGCAGTTCTTC	CASGLVWRPNEQFF
TRBJ2-7	.	13	TRBV12-3/TRBV12-4	many	TGTGCCAGCAGTTCCGGGCCCGCCTACGAGCAGTACTTC	CASSSGPAYEQYF
TRBJ2-1	.	14	TRBV5-1	many	TGCGCCAGCAGCTTGCTAGGACAGTACAATGAGCAGTTCTTC	CASSLLGQYNEQFF
TRBJ1-6	TRBD1	13	TRBV5-4	.	TGTGCCAGCAGCTTTGGGACAGCGCTTCCCCTCCACTTT	CASSFGTALPLHF
TRBJ2-1	TRBD2	15	TRBV10-3	few	TGTGCCATCTCAGTTGCCGGGGGGGGAAACAATGAGCAGTTCTTC	CAISVAGGGNNEQFF
TRBJ1-5	TRBD1	16	TRBV5-6	.	TGTGCCAGCAGCTTGAACGGACAGGGGCGATATCAGCCCCAGCATTTT	CASSLNGQGRYQPQHF
TRBJ1-1	TRBD1	12	TRBV30	many	TGTGCCTGCAACAGGGGATTCGGTGAAGCTTTCTTT	CACNRGFGEAFF
TRBJ2-7	TRBD2	17	TRBV7-2	few	TGTGCCAGCAGCTTGAGGGCTAGCGGGGGGGCTTCCTACGAGCAGTACTTC	CASSLRASGGASYEQYF
TRBJ1-2	.	13	TRBV12-3/TRBV12-4	many	TGTGCCAGCAGTTTAAACATCAACTATGGCTACACCTTC	CASSLNINYGYTF
TRBJ2-3	.	13	TRBV5-1	many	TGCGCCAGCAGCTTGGTGGGGCCAGATACGCAGTATTTT	CASSLVGPDTQYF
TRBJ2-3	TRBD1	15	TRBV20-1	.	TGCAGTGCGACCATGACAGGGAGTCGGACAGATACGCAGTATTTT	CSATMTGSRTDTQYF
TRBJ2-2	.	20	TRBV12-3/TRBV12-4	few	TGTGCCAGCAGTTCTCATAGGTGGGGGACACCCATGGAAAACACCGGGGAGCTGTTTTTT	CASSSHRWGTPMENTGELFF
TRBJ2-7	.	13	TRBV10-1	many	TGCGCCAGCAGCGCGGGACTGTTCTACGAGCAGTACTTC	CASSAGLFYEQYF
TRBJ2-2	.	17	TRBV5-1	many	TGCGCCAGCAGCTGGGACACGTCCACCCGTGGCACCGGGGAGCTGTTTTTT	CASSWDTSTRGTGELFF
TRBJ1-1	TRBD1	13	TRBV20-1	many	TGCAGCGGGACAGGGTATCCGTACACTGAAGCTTTCTTT	CSGTGYPYTEAFF
TRBJ1-1	TRBD1	15	TRBV6-2/TRBV6-3	many	TGTGCCAGCAGTTACTCGCGGCAGGGGGACACTGAAGCTTTCTTT	CASSYSRQGDTEAFF
TRBJ1-1	.	12	TRBV29-1	many	TGCAGCGTGCAAGGGGGGAACACTGAAGCTTTCTTT	CSVQGGNTEAFF
TRBJ1-1	.	18	TRBV28	few	TGTGCCAGCAGTTTGGACCTAGTAGGGGGGAGGGGGAACACTGAAGCTTTCTTT	CASSLDLVGGRGNTEAFF
TRBJ1-1	.	12	TRBV4-1	few	TGCGCCAGCGGGGGGACCTTGTGGGCGAGCTCCTTT	CASGGTLWASSF
TRBJ1-1	.	16	TRBV4-1	many	TGCGCCAGCAGCCAGAGCTCTAGAATGTTGAACACTGAAGCTTTCTTT	CASSQSSRMLNTEAFF
TRBJ1-2	.	14	TRBV20-1	few	TGCAGTGCTAGAGGCAGCTCAGCTAACTATGGCTACACCTTC	CSARGSSANYGYTF
TRBJ2-3	TRBD1	13	TRBV6-2/TRBV6-3	many	TGTGCCAGCCAATCACAGGGGAAGGGTACGCAGTATTTT	CASQSQGKGTQYF
TRBJ2-3	TRBD2	19	TRBV2	many	TGTGCCAGCAGTGAAGCCGGCCTCCACGAACTAGCGGGGACAGATACGCAGTATTTT	CASSEAGLHELAGTDTQYF
TRBJ2-3	.	17	TRBV10-2	medium-sized	TGCGCCAGCACCGCTCTTTTTGGGGGGCAACGGACAGATACGCAGTATTTT	CASTALFGGQRTDTQYF
TRBJ2-7	.	16	TRBV7-2	many	TGTGCCAGCAGCCACCTAGTCTCACGGAGGGTACGGGAGCAGTACTTC	CASSHLVSRRVREQYF
TRBJ2-5	.	16	TRBV7-9	once	TGTGCCAGCAGTCGCATAGGACATCCGGAAGGGGAGACCCAGTACTTC	CASSRIGHPEGETQYF
TRBJ2-7	TRBD2	14	TRBV12-3/TRBV12-4	few	TGTGCCAGCAGCGCTGGACTAGCCAGAAACGAGCAGTACTTC	CASSAGLARNEQYF
TRBJ2-3	TRBD2	13	TRBV7-3	.	TGTGCCAGCAGCTTCGGGGGGGCGGATACGCAGTATTTT	CASSFGGADTQYF
TRBJ1-5	.	14	TRBV6-2/TRBV6-3	.	TGTGCCAGCAGTTACGGGACCCATAGTTTGCCCCAGCATTTT	CASSYGTHSLPQHF
TRBJ1-2	.	23	TRBV9	many	TGTGCCAGCAGCGTATTCCAGGGTAGTGGCGCTCGCACCTGGGTAGACCTCGGCAATGGCTACACCTTC	CASSVFQGSGARTWVDLGNGYTF
TRBJ2-1	TRBD2	14	TRBV5-1	.	TGCGCCAGCAGCATAGCGGGGGGGCCCAATGAGCAGTTCTTC	CASSIAGGPNEQFF
TRBJ1-2	TRBD1	15	TRBV28	few	TGTGCCAGCAGGACCTGGACAGGCTCGGTCTATGGCTACACCTTC	CASRTWTGSVYGYTF
TRBJ1-2	.	15	TRBV6-5	many	TGTGCCAGCAGTTCCGTCCTCGAGACAGACTATGGCTACACCTTC	CASSSVLETDYGYTF
TRBJ1-5	TRBD1	14	TRBV27	many	TGTGCCACTTGGACAGGGGCAAGAAATCAGCCCCAGCATTTT	CATWTGARNQPQHF
TRBJ1-1	.	12	TRBV6-5	.	TGTGCCAGCAGTAGGGGCCCCACTGAAGCTTTCTTT	CASSRGPTEAFF
TRBJ2-7	TRBD2	15	TRBV27	large	TGTGCCAGCAGTTTATTAGCGGGGTCTTCCTACGAGCAGTACTTC	CASSLLAGSSYEQYF